The rows below give T cell receptor beta chains drawn from one sample of a study of T cell responses to AZD1222 COVID-19 vaccine. The data were produced by immunoSEQ multiplex PCR, yet TCRdb's version contains in-frame clones alone and is incomplete. This sample has approximately 100,000 clones, with approximately 90% found just once. The material sequenced was peripheral blood, taken on day 0 of AZD1222 vaccination. The source of these receptors is an adult in good health. Both conserved end residues are part of each CDR3. The order of the fields is D gene, J gene, clone size, V gene, CDR3 DNA, CDR3 protein. D genes are given only for firm matches. A row's size may be missing; if present it is once, few, many or a size class.

D gene: TRBD1; J gene: TRBJ1-2; clone size: .; V gene: TRBV5-1; CDR3 DNA: TGCGCCAGCAGCTTGGCACTAGGGGGCGAATATGGCTACACCTTC; CDR3 protein: CASSLALGGEYGYTF
D gene: .; J gene: TRBJ1-1; clone size: .; V gene: TRBV29-1; CDR3 DNA: TGCAGCGTTGAAGTTCTGGCAGGGGAAGCTTTCTTT; CDR3 protein: CSVEVLAGEAFF
D gene: .; J gene: TRBJ1-5; clone size: .; V gene: TRBV6-1; CDR3 DNA: TGTGCCAGCAGTGATTCGCGCGGGTTCAAGCCCCAGCATTTT; CDR3 protein: CASSDSRGFKPQHF
D gene: TRBD2; J gene: TRBJ2-5; clone size: .; V gene: TRBV5-1; CDR3 DNA: TGCGCCAGCAGGGCCGTTAGCGGGGGTTGGGAGACCCAGTACTTC; CDR3 protein: CASRAVSGGWETQYF
D gene: .; J gene: TRBJ2-2; clone size: .; V gene: TRBV5-8; CDR3 DNA: TGTGCCAGCAGCTTGGACTCGAACACCGGGGAGCTGTTTTTT; CDR3 protein: CASSLDSNTGELFF
D gene: .; J gene: TRBJ2-6; clone size: .; V gene: TRBV6-1; CDR3 DNA: TGTGCCAGCACTAAGGGTTACGGGGCCAACGTCCTGACTTTC; CDR3 protein: CASTKGYGANVLTF
D gene: .; J gene: TRBJ2-7; clone size: .; V gene: TRBV5-5; CDR3 DNA: TGTGCCAGCACCCTCCCTGGCTACGAGCAGTACTTC; CDR3 protein: CASTLPGYEQYF
D gene: TRBD2; J gene: TRBJ2-5; clone size: .; V gene: TRBV11-3; CDR3 DNA: TGTGCCAGCAGCTCCGGGACTAGCGGGGCCCTCCAAGAGACCCAGTACTTC; CDR3 protein: CASSSGTSGALQETQYF
D gene: TRBD1; J gene: TRBJ2-2; clone size: .; V gene: TRBV4-1; CDR3 DNA: TGCGCCAGCAGCCAAGATAGACCCCGGGACAGGATATACGGGGAGCTGTTTTTT; CDR3 protein: CASSQDRPRDRIYGELFF
D gene: .; J gene: TRBJ2-6; clone size: .; V gene: TRBV11-2; CDR3 DNA: TGTGCCAGCAGCACGGGACGTACGGCCAACGTCCTGACTTTC; CDR3 protein: CASSTGRTANVLTF
D gene: TRBD2; J gene: TRBJ2-3; clone size: .; V gene: TRBV7-3; CDR3 DNA: TGTGCCAGCAGCTTAACGGGGAGCGGGGGCTATAGCACAGATACGCAGTATTTT; CDR3 protein: CASSLTGSGGYSTDTQYF
D gene: .; J gene: TRBJ2-7; clone size: once; V gene: TRBV19; CDR3 DNA: TGTGCCAGTAGTATGGGCAGGGACTCCTACGAGCAGTACTTC; CDR3 protein: CASSMGRDSYEQYF
D gene: .; J gene: TRBJ1-4; clone size: .; V gene: TRBV19; CDR3 DNA: TGTGCCAGTAGTATGATGAGGGAAAAACTGTTTTTT; CDR3 protein: CASSMMREKLFF
D gene: .; J gene: TRBJ1-1; clone size: few; V gene: TRBV14; CDR3 DNA: TGTGCCAGCAGCCACTCGCGGAACACTGAAGCTTTCTTT; CDR3 protein: CASSHSRNTEAFF
D gene: .; J gene: TRBJ2-1; clone size: .; V gene: TRBV5-1; CDR3 DNA: TGCGCCAGCAGCTTGGACATTTACAATGAGCAGTTCTTC; CDR3 protein: CASSLDIYNEQFF
D gene: .; J gene: TRBJ1-1; clone size: .; V gene: TRBV7-9; CDR3 DNA: TGTGCCAGCAGCCAATTAGGAGGTGGTGGGAACACTGAAGCTTTCTTT; CDR3 protein: CASSQLGGGGNTEAFF
D gene: .; J gene: TRBJ2-7; clone size: .; V gene: TRBV9; CDR3 DNA: TGTGCCAGCAGCGTCCGGGACCACCCCTACGAGCAGTACTTC; CDR3 protein: CASSVRDHPYEQYF
D gene: .; J gene: TRBJ2-2; clone size: .; V gene: TRBV10-3; CDR3 DNA: TGTGCCACCCAGAACACCGGGGAGCTGTTTTTT; CDR3 protein: CATQNTGELFF
D gene: .; J gene: TRBJ2-7; clone size: .; V gene: TRBV12-3/TRBV12-4; CDR3 DNA: TGTGCCAGCAGTCGAATACAGGGCGAGCAGTACTTC; CDR3 protein: CASSRIQGEQYF
D gene: .; J gene: TRBJ2-7; clone size: .; V gene: TRBV14; CDR3 DNA: TGTGCCAGCAGCCAAGCCCTGTTTGCTTACGAGCAGTACTTC; CDR3 protein: CASSQALFAYEQYF
D gene: TRBD1; J gene: TRBJ2-7; clone size: .; V gene: TRBV25-1; CDR3 DNA: TGTGCCAGCAGGGACAGGGGGCAATACGAGCAGTACTTC; CDR3 protein: CASRDRGQYEQYF
D gene: .; J gene: TRBJ1-2; clone size: .; V gene: TRBV19; CDR3 DNA: TGTGCCAGTAGTACATCCTCAGGGGACTATGGCTACACCTTC; CDR3 protein: CASSTSSGDYGYTF
D gene: .; J gene: TRBJ1-3; clone size: .; V gene: TRBV6-1; CDR3 DNA: TGTGCCAGCAGTGATTTCCGCACGAAATACACCATATATTTT; CDR3 protein: CASSDFRTKYTIYF
D gene: TRBD1; J gene: TRBJ2-7; clone size: .; V gene: TRBV6-6; CDR3 DNA: TGTGCCAGCAGTTACTCGGTCCGGACAGGGGACTACGAGCAGTACTTC; CDR3 protein: CASSYSVRTGDYEQYF
D gene: TRBD2; J gene: TRBJ2-3; clone size: .; V gene: TRBV9; CDR3 DNA: TGTGCCAGCAGCGTAGAGGCTAGCGGGGGCACAGATACGCAGTATTTT; CDR3 protein: CASSVEASGGTDTQYF
D gene: .; J gene: TRBJ2-6; clone size: .; V gene: TRBV27; CDR3 DNA: TGTGCCAGCAGGCCGGGACGCCGCGACGTCCTGACTTTC; CDR3 protein: CASRPGRRDVLTF
D gene: TRBD1; J gene: TRBJ1-2; clone size: .; V gene: TRBV5-4; CDR3 DNA: TGTGCCAGCAGCTTGGCAGGGGGTTACACCTTC; CDR3 protein: CASSLAGGYTF
D gene: TRBD2; J gene: TRBJ2-1; clone size: .; V gene: TRBV7-8; CDR3 DNA: TGTGCCAGCAGCTCCGGACTAGCGGGGGGTCCCTTCCCCCAGTTCTTC; CDR3 protein: CASSSGLAGGPFPQFF
D gene: .; J gene: TRBJ1-1; clone size: .; V gene: TRBV11-2; CDR3 DNA: TGTGCCAGCAGCTCTCGACAGGCAGATAAGGGCACTGAAGCTTTCTTT; CDR3 protein: CASSSRQADKGTEAFF
D gene: .; J gene: TRBJ1-1; clone size: .; V gene: TRBV5-1; CDR3 DNA: TGCGCCAGCAGCTTGGGAGGGGGTTCGAGCACTGAAGCTTTCTTT; CDR3 protein: CASSLGGGSSTEAFF
D gene: .; J gene: TRBJ1-5; clone size: .; V gene: TRBV5-1; CDR3 DNA: TGCGCCAGCAGCCTGGGCCCGGGGGGCAATCAGCCCCAGCATTTT; CDR3 protein: CASSLGPGGNQPQHF
D gene: .; J gene: TRBJ1-6; clone size: .; V gene: TRBV28; CDR3 DNA: TGTGCCAGCAGTTTAGGCGCGGAAGGGAATTCACCCCTCCACTTT; CDR3 protein: CASSLGAEGNSPLHF
D gene: .; J gene: TRBJ1-1; clone size: .; V gene: TRBV7-9; CDR3 DNA: TGTGCCAGCAGCCACCTCGACTACACTGAAGCTTTCTTT; CDR3 protein: CASSHLDYTEAFF
D gene: .; J gene: TRBJ1-2; clone size: .; V gene: TRBV10-2; CDR3 DNA: TGCGCCAGCAGTGAGTCGTGGACGGGAACTAACTATGGCTACACCTTC; CDR3 protein: CASSESWTGTNYGYTF
D gene: TRBD1; J gene: TRBJ2-3; clone size: .; V gene: TRBV3-1/TRBV3-2; CDR3 DNA: TGTGCCAGCAGACAGGGGGGCCCGCGCACAGATACGCAGTATTTT; CDR3 protein: CASRQGGPRTDTQYF
D gene: .; J gene: TRBJ1-3; clone size: once; V gene: TRBV3-1/TRBV3-2; CDR3 DNA: TGTGCCAGCAGCCAGGGCAGTCGCTCTGGAAACACCATATATTTT; CDR3 protein: CASSQGSRSGNTIYF
D gene: .; J gene: TRBJ1-1; clone size: .; V gene: TRBV13; CDR3 DNA: TGTGCCAGCAGCTTAGGAGCTGAAGCTTTCTTT; CDR3 protein: CASSLGAEAFF
D gene: .; J gene: TRBJ2-3; clone size: .; V gene: TRBV7-9; CDR3 DNA: TGTGCCAGCAGCTTATTATCAGATACGCAGTATTTT; CDR3 protein: CASSLLSDTQYF
D gene: .; J gene: TRBJ1-1; clone size: .; V gene: TRBV5-4; CDR3 DNA: TGTGCCAGCAGAAAGGGACAGAACACTGAAGCTTTCTTT; CDR3 protein: CASRKGQNTEAFF
D gene: .; J gene: TRBJ1-2; clone size: .; V gene: TRBV7-2; CDR3 DNA: TGTGCCAGCAGCCCTCGACAGGAAAACTATGGCTACACCTTC; CDR3 protein: CASSPRQENYGYTF
D gene: .; J gene: TRBJ1-5; clone size: .; V gene: TRBV4-1; CDR3 DNA: TGCGCCAGCAGCCAAGAAACGAGCGGGTCAGGCGGACAGCCCCAGCATTTT; CDR3 protein: CASSQETSGSGGQPQHF
D gene: .; J gene: TRBJ2-7; clone size: .; V gene: TRBV11-2; CDR3 DNA: TGTGCCAGCAGCTACCTTCCAGGGGAGAACTCCTACGAGCAGTACTTC; CDR3 protein: CASSYLPGENSYEQYF
D gene: TRBD2; J gene: TRBJ2-7; clone size: .; V gene: TRBV20-1; CDR3 DNA: TGCAGTGCTAGTACCGGGACGGGGGGATCCGAGCAGTACTTC; CDR3 protein: CSASTGTGGSEQYF
D gene: TRBD2; J gene: TRBJ2-7; clone size: .; V gene: TRBV6-5; CDR3 DNA: TGTGCCAGCAGTTACTCGGAGCGGGGGTACGAGCAGTACTTC; CDR3 protein: CASSYSERGYEQYF
D gene: TRBD1; J gene: TRBJ2-5; clone size: once; V gene: TRBV2; CDR3 DNA: TGTGCCAGCAGCCGGGCGGTAGGGGGCGTTGAGACCCAGTACTTC; CDR3 protein: CASSRAVGGVETQYF
D gene: .; J gene: TRBJ2-7; clone size: .; V gene: TRBV2; CDR3 DNA: TGTGCCAGCAGTGTACAGGGCTACGAGCAGTACTTC; CDR3 protein: CASSVQGYEQYF
D gene: TRBD2; J gene: TRBJ2-7; clone size: .; V gene: TRBV5-4; CDR3 DNA: TGTGCCAGCGCGGGGGACGCATCCTACGAGCAGTACTTC; CDR3 protein: CASAGDASYEQYF
D gene: .; J gene: TRBJ2-4; clone size: .; V gene: TRBV30; CDR3 DNA: TGTGCCTGGATAGTGGCTGAGCCAAACATTCAGTACTTC; CDR3 protein: CAWIVAEPNIQYF
D gene: TRBD2; J gene: TRBJ2-6; clone size: .; V gene: TRBV24-1; CDR3 DNA: TGTGCCACCAGTGATTCCTTACTAGCGGGGGGGTCTGGGGCCAACGTCCTGACTTTC; CDR3 protein: CATSDSLLAGGSGANVLTF
D gene: .; J gene: TRBJ1-1; clone size: .; V gene: TRBV27; CDR3 DNA: TGTGCCAGCAGTCCCGGGACCGCCGCAGAAGCTTTCTTT; CDR3 protein: CASSPGTAAEAFF
D gene: TRBD1; J gene: TRBJ2-1; clone size: .; V gene: TRBV12-3/TRBV12-4; CDR3 DNA: TGTGCCAGCAGCCGACAGGGTCATGAGCAGTTCTTC; CDR3 protein: CASSRQGHEQFF
D gene: .; J gene: TRBJ2-2; clone size: .; V gene: TRBV6-5; CDR3 DNA: TGTGCCAGCAGTTACCTTCCGGGGGAGCTGTTTTTT; CDR3 protein: CASSYLPGELFF
D gene: .; J gene: TRBJ2-2; clone size: .; V gene: TRBV18; CDR3 DNA: TGTGCCAGCTCACCAGTGGGGGACGGGGAGCTGTTTTTT; CDR3 protein: CASSPVGDGELFF